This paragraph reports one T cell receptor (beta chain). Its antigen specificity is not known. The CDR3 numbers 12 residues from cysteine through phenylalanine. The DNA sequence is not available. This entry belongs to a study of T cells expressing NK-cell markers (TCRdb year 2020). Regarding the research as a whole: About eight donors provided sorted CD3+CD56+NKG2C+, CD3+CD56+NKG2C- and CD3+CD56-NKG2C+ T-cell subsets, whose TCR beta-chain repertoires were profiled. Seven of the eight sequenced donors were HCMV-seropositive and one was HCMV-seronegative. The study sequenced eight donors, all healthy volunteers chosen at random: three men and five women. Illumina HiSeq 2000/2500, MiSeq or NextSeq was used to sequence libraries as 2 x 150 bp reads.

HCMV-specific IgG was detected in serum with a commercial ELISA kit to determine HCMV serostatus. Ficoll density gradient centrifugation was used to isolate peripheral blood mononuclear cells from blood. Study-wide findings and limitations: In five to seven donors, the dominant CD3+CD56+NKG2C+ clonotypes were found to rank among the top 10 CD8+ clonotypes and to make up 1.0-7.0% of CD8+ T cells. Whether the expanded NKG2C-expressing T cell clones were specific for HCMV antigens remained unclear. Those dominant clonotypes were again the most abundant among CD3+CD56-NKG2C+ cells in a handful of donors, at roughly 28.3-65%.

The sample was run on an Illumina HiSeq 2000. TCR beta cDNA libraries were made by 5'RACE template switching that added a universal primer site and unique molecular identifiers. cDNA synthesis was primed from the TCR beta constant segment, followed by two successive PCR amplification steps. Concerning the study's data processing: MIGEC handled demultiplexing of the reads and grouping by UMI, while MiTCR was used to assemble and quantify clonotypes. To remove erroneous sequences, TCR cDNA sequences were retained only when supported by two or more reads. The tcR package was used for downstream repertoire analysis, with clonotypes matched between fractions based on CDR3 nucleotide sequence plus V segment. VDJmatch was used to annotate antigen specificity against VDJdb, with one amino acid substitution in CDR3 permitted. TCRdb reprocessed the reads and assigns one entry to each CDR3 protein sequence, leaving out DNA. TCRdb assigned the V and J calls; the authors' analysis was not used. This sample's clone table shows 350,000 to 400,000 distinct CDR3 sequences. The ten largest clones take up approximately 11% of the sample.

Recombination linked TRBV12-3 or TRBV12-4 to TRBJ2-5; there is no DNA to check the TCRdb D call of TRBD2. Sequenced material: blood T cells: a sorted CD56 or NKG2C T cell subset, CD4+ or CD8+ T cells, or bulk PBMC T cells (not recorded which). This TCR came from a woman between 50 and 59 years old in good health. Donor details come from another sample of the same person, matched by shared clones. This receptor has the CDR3 CASSPSRETQYF.